Following are 8 T cell receptor beta chains from one sample sequenced in a study of human T cells and chemical hapten exposure. Each CDR3 protein is one row after TCRdb ran MiXCR on the RACE reads. The profile shows fewer than 95,000 distinct CDR3 sequences, over 9.5% of them singletons. Indicated time point: patch test 1, 2 weeks after DPC sensitization. Noted treatment: therapeutic diphenylcyclopropenone sensitization with weekly scalp DPC. Sequenced material: whole blood, taken in connection with sensitization to the hapten diphenylcyclopropenone (DPC). The receptors were gathered from a man aged 35 to 55 with alopecia areata. Some clones in this sample may be carry-over from other donors' samples.

This chain joins TRBV29-1 and TRBJ2-2; no clear D. The CDR3 loop spans 13 amino acids. Germline V gene lookup returns CDR1 SQVTM and CDR2 ANQGSEA. V lost 6 bases and J 0 bases, leaving 8 bases between the germline ends. CDR3 amino acids: CSVSGTNTGELFF. The CDR3 nucleotides read TGCAGCGTCTCTGGAACGAACACCGGGGAGCTGTTTTTT.

The chain has TRBV11-1 and TRBJ2-3; D is undetermined. Germline V gene sequence: CDR1 SGHAT, CDR2 FQDESV (reference sequence). The length of the CDR3 is 13 residues. V lost 0 bases, J lost 6 bases, and 7 bases lay in between. CDR3 sequence: CASSLAGSDTQYF. The CDR3 DNA is TGTGCCAGCAGCTTAGCCGGGTCTGATACGCAGTATTTT.

This clonotype has just a few counts. The chain is built from TRBV29-1 and TRBJ2-3, with 8 bases that match TRBD1. This CDR3 spans 16 amino acids. V shed 0 bases and J 1 base; nucleotides not matched to a gene: 6. The germline V gene has CDR1 SQVTM and CDR2 ANQGSEA. The CDR3 nucleotides are TGCAGCGTTGAAGAGTTCCAGGGACAGGGCACAGATACGCAGTATTTT. This sequence encodes CSVEEFQGQGTDTQYF.

This clonotype was seen more than once but under ten times. The rearrangement links TRBV28 to TRBJ1-4; 7 positions agree with TRBD1. Unmatched junction bases numbered 14, after V lost 5 bases and J lost 8 bases. Germline CDR1 is MDHEN and CDR2 is SYDVKM. The length of the CDR3 is 16 residues. For the CDR3, the DNA is TGTGCCAGCAGTGTAGCGCTGGGCAGGGGGGAGGAAAAACTGTTTTTT. This encodes CASSVALGRGEEKLFF.

This clonotype occurred many times. The chain joins TRBV9 to TRBJ1-5; unclear D gene. Per the germline V gene, CDR1 is SGDLS and CDR2 is YYNGEE. V was cut by 0 bases and J by 1 base, with 5 bases left in between. The CDR3 loop spans 14 amino acids. The CDR3 is CASSVDWSNQPQHF. CDR3 in DNA: TGTGCCAGCAGCGTAGATTGGAGCAATCAGCCCCAGCATTTT.

The gene calls are TRBV2 and TRBJ2-7; 7 bases align to TRBD2. This CDR3 region has 14 residues. V trimming: 3 bases; J trimming: 3 bases; junction bases outside the gene matches: 5. Germline CDR1 is SNHLY and CDR2 is FYNNEI. The CDR3: CASSEERDIYEQYF. The CDR3 bases are TGTGCCAGCAGTGAGGAGCGGGATATCTACGAGCAGTACTTC.

In its sample, this clonotype was seen a few times. The chain employs TRBV3-1 and TRBJ2-2; the D is unclear. CDR3 length: 13 amino acids. CDR1 and CDR2 (germline): LGHDT, YNNKEL (reference sequence). The V and J ends lost 7 bases and 2 bases respectively, with 8 bases between them. CDR3 bases: TGTGCCAGCACGAGAGAAAACACCGGGGAGCTGTTTTTT. Protein product: CASTRENTGELFF. Full variable domain (missing parts from reference TRBV3-1 and TRBJ2-2): DTAVSQTPKYLVTQMGNDKSIKCEQNLGHDTMYWYKQDSKKFLKIMFSYNNKELIINETVPNRFSPKSPDKAHLNLHINSLELGDSAVYFCASTRENTGELFFGEGSRLTVL.

The sample holds a few counts of this clonotype. The chain recombines TRBV7-9 with TRBJ2-2, with 10 bases identical to TRBD2. Germline-derived CDR1 and CDR2 are SEHNR and FQNEAQ (reference sequence). The ends lost 5 bases at V and 5 bases at J; junction bases unmatched: 8. This CDR3 has 16 amino acids. The CDR3 nucleotides are TGTGCCAGCAGCCTGCTAGGACTAGCGGCAACCGGGGAGCTGTTTTTT. Its translation: CASSLLGLAATGELFF.